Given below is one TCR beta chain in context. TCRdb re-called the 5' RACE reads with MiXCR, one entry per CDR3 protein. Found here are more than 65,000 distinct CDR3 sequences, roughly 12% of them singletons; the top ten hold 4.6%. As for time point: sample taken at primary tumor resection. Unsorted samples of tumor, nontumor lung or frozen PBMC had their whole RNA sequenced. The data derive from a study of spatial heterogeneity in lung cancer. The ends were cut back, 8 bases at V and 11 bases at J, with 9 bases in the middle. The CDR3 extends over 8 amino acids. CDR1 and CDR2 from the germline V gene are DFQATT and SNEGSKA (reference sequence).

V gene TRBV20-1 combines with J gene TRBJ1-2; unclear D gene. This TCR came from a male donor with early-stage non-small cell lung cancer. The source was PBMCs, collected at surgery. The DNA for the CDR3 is TGCAGTCCCCCCCCTTACACCTTC. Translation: CSPPPYTF.